This T cell receptor beta chain originates from a study of OX40 agonist ivuxolimab in advanced cancers. Study background: Cancers in dose escalation were hepatocellular, melanoma, renal cell and head and neck.

Germline V gives CDR1 SNHLY, CDR2 FYNNEI. The CDR3 loop spans 13 amino acids. The table lists this clone with a count of one. Its matching antigen is unknown. The method was immunoSEQ multiplex PCR; TCRdb's version includes in-frame clones alone and lacks a portion of them. The table includes roughly 58,000 clones, around nine tenths detected once. Findings and limits, study-wide: By week 6 at 0.1 to 3.0 mg/kg, blood CD4+ and CD8+ T cells had expanded clonally.

The sequences come from CD4+ or CD8+ T cells sorted from blood, collected in a trial of the OX40 agonist ivuxolimab. The chain couples TRBV2 to TRBJ2-5; D unclear. The DNA end favors TRBJ2-7, so the J call may be wrong. The receptor was isolated from an adult with an advanced solid tumor such as melanoma, head and neck, liver or kidney cancer. This CDR3 reads CASRETHTYEQYF. CDR3 in DNA: TGTGCCAGCAGGGAGACTCACACCTACGAGCAGTACTTC.